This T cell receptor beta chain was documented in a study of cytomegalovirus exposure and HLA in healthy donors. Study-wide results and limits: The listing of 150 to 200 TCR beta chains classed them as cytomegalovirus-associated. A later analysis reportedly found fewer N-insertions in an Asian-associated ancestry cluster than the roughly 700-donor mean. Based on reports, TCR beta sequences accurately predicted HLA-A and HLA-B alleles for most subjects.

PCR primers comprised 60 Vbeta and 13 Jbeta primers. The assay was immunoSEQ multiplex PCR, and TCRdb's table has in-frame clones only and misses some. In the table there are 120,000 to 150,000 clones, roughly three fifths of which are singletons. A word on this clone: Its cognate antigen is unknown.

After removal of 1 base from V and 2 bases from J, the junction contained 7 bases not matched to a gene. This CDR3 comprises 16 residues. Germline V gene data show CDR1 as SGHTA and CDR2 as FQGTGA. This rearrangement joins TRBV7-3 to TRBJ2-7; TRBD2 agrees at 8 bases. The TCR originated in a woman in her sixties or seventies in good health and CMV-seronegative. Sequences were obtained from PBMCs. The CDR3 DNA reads TGTGCCAGCAGCTTAAATTCGGCGGGGGGAACCTACGAGCAGTACTTC. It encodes CASSLNSAGGTYEQYF.